The clone carrying this T cell receptor (beta chain) has ten or more counts. Its cognate antigen is unknown. This CDR3 has 15 amino acids. The germline V gene has CDR1 MDHEN and CDR2 SYDVKM. Trimming removed 3 bases at V and 2 bases at J, with 13 bases between. This record belongs to a study of T cells in Graves' hyperthyroidism and ophthalmopathy. Overall study context: The authors collected peripheral blood at initial diagnosis, before any treatment.

Whole-study findings and limits: Appearing also in blood were most of the thyroid clonotypes expanded above 0.001.

TCR beta CDR3 regions were amplified from RNA transcripts. Initially, a first-round RT-PCR of the TCR CDR3 employed the HTBI primer set. In TCRdb, the multiplex PCR reads were re-called with MiXCR into one record per CDR3 protein. Of roughly 240,000 distinct CDR3 sequences in the sample, around 25% are singletons; the top ten hold approximately 35%. The sequence derives from a woman aged 40 to 55 with Graves' ophthalmopathy. The material sequenced was blood. This chain uses TRBV28 with TRBJ2-5, with a possible D match to TRBD2 (5 bases). The CDR3 is CASSFPDYVQETQYF. The CDR3 DNA follows: TGTGCCAGCAGTTTCCCAGACTACGTTCAAGAGACCCAGTACTTC.